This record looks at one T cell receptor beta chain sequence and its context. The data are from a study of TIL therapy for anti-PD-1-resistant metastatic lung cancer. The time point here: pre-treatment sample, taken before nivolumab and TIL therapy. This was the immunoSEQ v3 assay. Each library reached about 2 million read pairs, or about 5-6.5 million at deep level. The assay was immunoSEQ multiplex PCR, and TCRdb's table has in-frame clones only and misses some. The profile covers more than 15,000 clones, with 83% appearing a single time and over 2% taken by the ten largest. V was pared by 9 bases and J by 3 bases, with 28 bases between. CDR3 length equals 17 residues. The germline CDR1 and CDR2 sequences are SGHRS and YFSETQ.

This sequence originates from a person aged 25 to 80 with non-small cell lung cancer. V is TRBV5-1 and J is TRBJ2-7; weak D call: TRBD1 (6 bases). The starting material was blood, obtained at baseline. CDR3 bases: TGCGCCAACTCCTATACGGGACACCACTCGGAAAACTACGAGCAGTACTTC. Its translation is CANSYTGHHSENYEQYF. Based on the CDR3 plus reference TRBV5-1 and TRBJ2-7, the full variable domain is KAGVTQTPRYLIKTRGQQVTLSCSPISGHRSVSWYQQTPGQGLQFLFEYFSETQRNKGNFPGRFSGRQFSNSRSEMNVSTLELGDSALYLCANSYTGHHSENYEQYFGPGTRLTVT.